The 22 T cell receptor beta chains presented below share a single source sample, sequenced in a study of blood T cell repertoires in COVID-19 (dated by TCRdb to about 2020). Libraries were built with the immunoSEQ multiplex PCR assay. This immuneACCESS table, as held by TCRdb, lists in-frame sequences with V and J called but not all clones. Of the missing ones, under half trace to an unresolved V gene in checked studies; the others have no known cause. The sample table shows around 29,000 clones, and 65% to 70% are seen once. The ten largest clones take up approximately 16% of the sample. The specimen was peripheral blood. The receptors derive from a human donor in a cohort sampled during active COVID-19.

The sample holds many counts of this clone. V usage is TRBV6-2 or TRBV6-3 and J usage is TRBJ2-1; tentative D call: TRBD1 (6 bases). Germline assignment: CDR1 MNHEY and CDR2 SVGEGT. The CDR3 spans 15 residues. With 3 bases removed from V and 3 bases from J, the gap between germline ends came to 12 bases. CDR3: CASSYSAGDYNEQFF. The CDR3 DNA reads as TGTGCCAGCAGTTATTCGGCAGGGGACTACAATGAGCAGTTCTTC.

This chain links TRBV7-2 with TRBJ2-7, with 7 bases that match TRBD1. The V gene's germline CDR1 is SGHTA and CDR2 FQGNSA. The CDR3 consists of 14 residues. J gave up 4 bases and V 0 bases, and 3 bases lay outside the gene matches. CDR3 nucleotide sequence: TGTGCCAGCAGCTTAGCAGGGGGCAGGTACGAGCAGTACTTC. Translated: CASSLAGGRYEQYF.

V usage is TRBV9 and J usage is TRBJ2-5, with TRBD2 matching 9 bases. The germline gives CDR1 SGDLS, CDR2 YYNGEE. CDR3 length: 16 amino acids. V was pared by 4 bases and J by 2 bases, with 9 bases of the junction left unmatched. CDR3 protein: CASSPRTSVHQETQYF. The CDR3 coding sequence is TGTGCCAGCAGCCCCCGGACTAGCGTCCATCAAGAGACCCAGTACTTC.

This clone was counted once. J is TRBJ1-4 and V is TRBV27; D call uncertain. Germline values: CDR1 MNHEY, CDR2 SMNVEV (reference sequence). The CDR3 has 13 residues. V was clipped by 6 bases and J by 6 bases, with 11 bases between them. The CDR3 spells CASRGLLYEKLFF. The CDR3 DNA reads as TGTGCCAGCAGGGGCTTGTTGTATGAAAAACTGTTTTTT.

The chain combines TRBV6-2 or TRBV6-3 with TRBJ2-2; D ambiguous. The CDR3 contains 14 residues. The germline V and J ends were trimmed by 5 bases and 3 bases, with 10 bases remaining between them. Germline V gene sequence: CDR1 MNHEY, CDR2 SVGEGT. The CDR3 nucleotides read TGTGCCAGCAGTCCATTCAGTGACACCGGGGAGCTGTTTTTT. Translating gives CASSPFSDTGELFF.

The chain recombines TRBV7-9 with TRBJ2-7; TRBD1 is a possible D gene (6 bases). Trimming left V 5 bases short and J 3 bases short, with 14 bases between. The CDR3 length is 14 residues. Germline-derived CDR1 and CDR2 are SEHNR and FQNEAQ (reference sequence). CDR3 nucleotide sequence: TGTGCCAGCAGCCTCAACAGGGACCGCTACGAGCAGTACTTC. It specifies CASSLNRDRYEQYF.

The V gene is TRBV7-2, the J gene TRBJ2-3; 11 bases agree with TRBD2. The V and J ends lost 4 bases and 8 bases, in that order; junction bases with no gene match: 8. The CDR3 covers 15 residues. Germline V gene lookup returns CDR1 SGHTA and CDR2 FQGNSA. The CDR3: CASSSAGTSGGTQYF. The DNA for the CDR3 is TGTGCCAGCAGCTCCGCCGGGACTAGCGGAGGTACGCAGTATTTT.

The rearrangement links TRBV6-2 or TRBV6-3 to TRBJ1-1; D call uncertain. Germline values: CDR1 MNHEY, CDR2 SVGEGT. The CDR3 loop spans 15 amino acids. Trimming took off 0 bases at V and 0 bases at J, with 8 bases between the two ends. This CDR3 reads CASSYSNLLNTEAFF. Here the CDR3 DNA reads TGTGCCAGCAGTTACTCCAACTTATTGAACACTGAAGCTTTCTTT.

This clone counts as medium-sized. The V and J genes are TRBV14 and TRBJ2-1, with TRBD2 identical over 8 bases. The ends lost 5 bases at V and 9 bases at J; junction bases unmatched: 15. CDR1 and CDR2 from the germline V gene are SGHDN and FVKESK. This CDR3 has 16 residues. CDR3 in amino acids: CASSTPGGSGSFEQFF. CDR3 DNA sequence: TGTGCCAGCAGCACCCCCGGGGGAAGCGGGAGTTTTGAGCAGTTCTTC. The variable domain in full, with the rest retrieved from reference TRBV14 and TRBJ2-1, is EAGVTQFPSHSVIEKGQTVTLRCDPISGHDNLYWYRRVMGKEIKFLLHFVKESKQDESGMPNNRFLAERTGGTYSTLKVQPAELEDSGVYFCASSTPGGSGSFEQFFGPGTRLTVL.

The V gene is TRBV25-1, the J gene TRBJ2-7; 8 bases line up with TRBD1. V trimming: 5 bases; J trimming: 2 bases; junction bases outside the gene matches: 5. Germline CDR1 is MGHDK and CDR2 is SYGVNS. The CDR3 sequence is 14 residues long. The DNA of the CDR3 is TGTGCCAGCAGTAAGGAGACAGGGGCCTACGAGCAGTACTTC. This translates into CASSKETGAYEQYF.

This clone was detected only a few times. Other nucleotide sequences in the sample specify the same CDR3. The chain couples TRBV9 to TRBJ2-3; D perhaps matches TRBD2 (7 bases). Per the germline V gene, CDR1 is SGDLS and CDR2 is YYNGEE. V was trimmed by 0 bases and J by 4 bases, leaving 18 bases between them. The CDR3 length is 17 residues. The CDR3 sequence is CASSVDGRGGRADTQYF. The CDR3 region has the DNA TGTGCCAGCAGCGTAGATGGTAGGGGGGGTCGGGCAGATACGCAGTATTTT. Supplemented by reference TRBV9 and TRBJ2-3, the full variable domain reads DSGVTQTPKHLITATGQRVTLRCSPRSGDLSVYWYQQSLDQGLQFLIQYYNGEERAKGNILERFSAQQFPDLHSELNLSSLELGDSALYFCASSVDGRGGRADTQYFGPGTRLTVL.

This clone was observed a few times. V and J are TRBV21-1 and TRBJ2-4; TRBD2 was called by the table and not checked on the DNA. TRBV21-1 is classified as a pseudogene. The CDR3 loop spans 17 amino acids. This CDR3 is CASSKRGREGAKNIQYF. CDR3 DNA sequence: TGTGCCAGCAGCAAACGGGGGCGGGAGGGAGCCAAAAACATTCAGTACTTC.

The rearrangement links TRBV6-4 to TRBJ2-3; tentative D call: TRBD2 (6 bases). Looked up from germline, CDR1 is MRHNA and CDR2 is SNTAGT. The CDR3 is 16 amino acids. Trimming cost V 6 bases and J 1 base, with 17 bases left between them. The CDR3 DNA follows: TGTGCCAGCAGGCAAAGCCGGGACTGGGGCACAGATACGCAGTATTTT. As protein: CASRQSRDWGTDTQYF.

The rearrangement links TRBV7-2 to TRBJ2-2; 9 bases map to TRBD1. The CDR3 spans 17 residues. CDR1 SGHTA and CDR2 FQGNSA come from the germline V gene. The V segment lost 2 bases and the J segment 6 bases; nucleotides outside the gene matches: 10. The CDR3 here is CASSLFPTGGDSGELFF. The DNA of the CDR3 is TGTGCCAGCAGCTTATTCCCGACAGGGGGAGATTCCGGGGAGCTGTTTTTT.

The chain has TRBV27 and TRBJ1-2, with TRBD1 matching 8 bases. The V segment lost 6 bases and the J segment 8 bases; nucleotides outside the gene matches: 5. Germline loops: CDR1 MNHEY, CDR2 SMNVEV (reference sequence). The CDR3 totals 12 residues. CDR3 in DNA: TGTGCCAGCAGGACAGGGGCGGGGGGCTACACCTTC. Protein product: CASRTGAGGYTF.

The genes are TRBV6-1 and TRBJ2-7; TRBD1 matches 8 bases. J gave up 4 bases and V 0 bases, and 5 bases lay outside the gene matches. Germline CDR1 MNHNS, CDR2 SASEGT. The CDR3 is 15 residues long. The CDR3 DNA follows: TGTGCCAGCAGTGAAGCTGGGACAGGACCGTACGAGCAGTACTTC. It translates to CASSEAGTGPYEQYF.

The V call is TRBV19, the J call TRBJ2-1; 9 bases fit TRBD1. This CDR3 has 15 amino acids. With 7 bases clipped from V and 7 bases from J, the junction kept 11 bases outside the gene matches. Germline V lookup: CDR1 LNHDA, CDR2 SQIVND (reference sequence). The CDR3 nucleotides are TGTGCCAGTATTCAACAGGGGGCGCGTTTGAATGAGCAGTTCTTC. Translation gives CASIQQGARLNEQFF.

The gene calls are TRBV19 and TRBJ1-2, with a tentative D call TRBD1 (5 bases). The CDR3 is made up of 13 amino acids. V was clipped by 6 bases and J by 5 bases, with 13 bases between them. The germline V gene has CDR1 LNHDA and CDR2 SQIVND (reference sequence). Here the CDR3 DNA reads TGTGCCAGTAGACCGGACATTTTATATGGCTACACCTTC. This sequence encodes CASRPDILYGYTF.

The rearrangement joins TRBV9 to TRBJ1-3; D is unclear. This CDR3 has 14 amino acids. Trimming pared 0 bases from V and 5 bases from J, leaving 9 bases between. Germline V lookup: CDR1 SGDLS, CDR2 YYNGEE. CDR3 in DNA: TGTGCCAGCAGCGTAGATAACAGTCGAAACACCATATATTTT. This encodes CASSVDNSRNTIYF. Full variable domain (outside the CDR3, taken from reference TRBV9 and TRBJ1-3): DSGVTQTPKHLITATGQRVTLRCSPRSGDLSVYWYQQSLDQGLQFLIQYYNGEERAKGNILERFSAQQFPDLHSELNLSSLELGDSALYFCASSVDNSRNTIYFGEGSWLTVV.

This clone appeared a few times. The chain joins TRBV10-1 to TRBJ2-1; 8 nucleotides align to TRBD2. The CDR3 runs to 13 residues. Germline CDR1 WNHNN, CDR2 SYGVQD (reference sequence). J was trimmed by 10 bases and V by 11 bases; bases with no gene match: 13. The CDR3 DNA sequence: TGCGCCCCATCAACGGGAGGGCCCCGGGAGCAGTTCTTC. As protein: CAPSTGGPREQFF.

V gene TRBV6-5 combines with J gene TRBJ2-1, with a possible D match to TRBD2 (5 bases). CDR1 and CDR2 from the germline V gene are MNHEY and SVGAGI. The V end lost 2 bases, the J end lost 8 bases, and 13 bases lay between the germline ends. The CDR3 has 14 amino acids. This CDR3 reads CASSYGPGRDEQFF. The CDR3 bases are TGTGCCAGCAGTTACGGGCCTGGGCGGGATGAGCAGTTCTTC.

The chain carries TRBV24-1 and TRBJ2-7; no reliable D call. V was trimmed by 4 bases and J by 5 bases, leaving 5 bases between them. Germline V CDR1 and CDR2: KGHDR, SFDVKD. There are 11 residues in the CDR3. The CDR3 sequence is CATSEAHEQYF. The CDR3 bases are TGTGCCACCAGTGAGGCTCACGAGCAGTACTTC.